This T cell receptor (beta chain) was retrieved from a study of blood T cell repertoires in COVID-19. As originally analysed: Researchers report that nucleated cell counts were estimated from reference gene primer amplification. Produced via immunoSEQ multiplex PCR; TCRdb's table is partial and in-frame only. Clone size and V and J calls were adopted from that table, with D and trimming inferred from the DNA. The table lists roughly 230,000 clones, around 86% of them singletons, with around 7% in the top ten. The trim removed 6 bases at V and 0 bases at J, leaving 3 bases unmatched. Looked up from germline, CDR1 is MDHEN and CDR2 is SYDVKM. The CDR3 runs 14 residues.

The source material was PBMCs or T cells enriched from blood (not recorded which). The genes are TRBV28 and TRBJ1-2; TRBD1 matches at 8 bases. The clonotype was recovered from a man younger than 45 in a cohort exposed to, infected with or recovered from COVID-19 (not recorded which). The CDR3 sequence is CASSLDRANYGYTF. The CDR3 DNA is TGTGCCAGCAGCCTGGACAGGGCTAACTATGGCTACACCTTC.